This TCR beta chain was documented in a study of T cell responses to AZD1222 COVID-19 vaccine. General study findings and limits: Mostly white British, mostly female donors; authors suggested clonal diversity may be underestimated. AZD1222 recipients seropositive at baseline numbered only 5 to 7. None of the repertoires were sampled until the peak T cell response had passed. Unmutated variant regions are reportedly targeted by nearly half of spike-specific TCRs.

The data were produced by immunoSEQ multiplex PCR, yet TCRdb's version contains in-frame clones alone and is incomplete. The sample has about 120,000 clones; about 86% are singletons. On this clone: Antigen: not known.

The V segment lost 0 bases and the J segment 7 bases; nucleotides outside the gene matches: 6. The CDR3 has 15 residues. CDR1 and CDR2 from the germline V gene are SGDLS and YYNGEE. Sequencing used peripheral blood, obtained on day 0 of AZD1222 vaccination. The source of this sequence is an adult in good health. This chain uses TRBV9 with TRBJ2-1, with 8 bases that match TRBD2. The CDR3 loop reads CASSVGLARTNEQFF. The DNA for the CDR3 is TGTGCCAGCAGCGTAGGACTAGCGCGAACTAATGAGCAGTTCTTC.